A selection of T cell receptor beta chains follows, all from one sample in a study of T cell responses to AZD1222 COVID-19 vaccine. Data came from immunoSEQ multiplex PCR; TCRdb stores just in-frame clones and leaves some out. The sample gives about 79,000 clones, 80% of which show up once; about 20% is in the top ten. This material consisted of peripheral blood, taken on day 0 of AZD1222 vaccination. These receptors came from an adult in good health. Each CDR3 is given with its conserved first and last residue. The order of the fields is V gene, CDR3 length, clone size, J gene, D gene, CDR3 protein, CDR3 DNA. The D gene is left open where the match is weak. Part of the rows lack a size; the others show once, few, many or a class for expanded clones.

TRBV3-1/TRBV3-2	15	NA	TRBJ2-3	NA	CASSQGIDVTDTQYF	TGTGCCAGCAGCCAAGGTATCGACGTAACAGATACGCAGTATTTT
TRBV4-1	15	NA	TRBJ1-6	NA	CASSHPGPYNSPLHF	TGCGCCAGCAGCCATCCCGGGCCCTATAATTCACCCCTCCACTTT
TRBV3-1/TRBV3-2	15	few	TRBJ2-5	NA	CASSPGGRGQETQYF	TGTGCCAGCAGCCCAGGGGGGAGGGGTCAAGAGACCCAGTACTTC
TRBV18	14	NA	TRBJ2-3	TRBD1	CASSHGQGTDTQYF	TGTGCCAGCTCTCATGGACAGGGCACAGATACGCAGTATTTT
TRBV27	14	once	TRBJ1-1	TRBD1	CASRDRTSGTEAFF	TGTGCCAGCCGGGACAGGACTTCCGGCACTGAAGCTTTCTTT
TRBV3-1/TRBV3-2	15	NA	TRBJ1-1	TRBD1	CASSQGQGGSAEAFF	TGTGCCAGCAGCCAAGGACAGGGGGGATCAGCTGAAGCTTTCTTT
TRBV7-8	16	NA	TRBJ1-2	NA	CASSLVISTPPIGYTF	TGTGCCAGCAGCTTAGTGATTAGTACGCCTCCTATAGGCTACACCTTC
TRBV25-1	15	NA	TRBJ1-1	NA	CASSYGRQTNTEAFF	TGTGCCAGCAGTTACGGAAGACAGACAAACACTGAAGCTTTCTTT
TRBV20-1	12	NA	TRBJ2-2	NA	CSASRGPGELFF	TGCAGTGCTAGTCGGGGCCCCGGGGAGCTGTTTTTT
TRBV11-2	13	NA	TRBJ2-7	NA	CASSLRAGAEQYF	TGTGCCAGCAGCTTGAGAGCTGGAGCCGAGCAGTACTTC